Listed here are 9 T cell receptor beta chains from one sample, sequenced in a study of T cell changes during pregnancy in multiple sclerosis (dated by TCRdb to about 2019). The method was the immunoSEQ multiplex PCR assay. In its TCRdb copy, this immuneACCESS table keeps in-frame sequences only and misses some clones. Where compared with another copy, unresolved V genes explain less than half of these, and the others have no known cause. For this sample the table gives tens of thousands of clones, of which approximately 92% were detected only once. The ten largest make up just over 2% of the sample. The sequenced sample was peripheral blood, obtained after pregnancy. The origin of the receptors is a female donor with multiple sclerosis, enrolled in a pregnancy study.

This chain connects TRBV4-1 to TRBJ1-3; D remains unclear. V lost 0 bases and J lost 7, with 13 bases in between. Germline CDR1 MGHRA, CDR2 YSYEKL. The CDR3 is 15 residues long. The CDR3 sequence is CASSQDQHPINTIYF. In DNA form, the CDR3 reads TGCGCCAGCAGCCAAGACCAACACCCCATTAACACCATATATTTT.

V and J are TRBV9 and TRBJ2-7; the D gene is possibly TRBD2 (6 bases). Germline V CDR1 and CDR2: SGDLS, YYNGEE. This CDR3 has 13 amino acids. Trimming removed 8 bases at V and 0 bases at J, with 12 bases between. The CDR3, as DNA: TGTGCCAGTTCTCCGGGACTCTCCTACGAGCAGTACTTC. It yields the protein CASSPGLSYEQYF.

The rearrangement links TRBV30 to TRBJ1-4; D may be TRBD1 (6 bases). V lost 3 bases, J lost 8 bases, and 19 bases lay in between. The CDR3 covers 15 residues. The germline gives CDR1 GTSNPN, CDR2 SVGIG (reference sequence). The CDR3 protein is CAWSFGGIHGEKLFF. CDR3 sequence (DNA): TGTGCCTGGAGCTTTGGGGGCATTCACGGGGAAAAACTGTTTTTT.

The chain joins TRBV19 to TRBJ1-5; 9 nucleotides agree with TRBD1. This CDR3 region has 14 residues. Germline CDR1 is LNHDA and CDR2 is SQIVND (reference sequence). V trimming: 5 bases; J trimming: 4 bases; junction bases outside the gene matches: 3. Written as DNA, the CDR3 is TGTGCCAGTAGTCTGGGACAGGGTAATCAGCCCCAGCATTTT. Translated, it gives CASSLGQGNQPQHF.

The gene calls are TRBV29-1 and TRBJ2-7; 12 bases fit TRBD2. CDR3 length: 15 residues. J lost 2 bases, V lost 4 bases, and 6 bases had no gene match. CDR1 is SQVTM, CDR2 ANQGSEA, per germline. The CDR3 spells CSVVPRTSGTYEQYF. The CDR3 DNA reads TGCAGCGTTGTTCCCCGGACTAGCGGGACCTACGAGCAGTACTTC.

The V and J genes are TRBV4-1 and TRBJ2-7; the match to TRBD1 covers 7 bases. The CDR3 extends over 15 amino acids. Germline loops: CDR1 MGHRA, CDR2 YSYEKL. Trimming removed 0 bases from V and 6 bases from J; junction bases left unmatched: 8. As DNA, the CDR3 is TGCGCCAGCAGCCAAGAACCGACAGGGAAGCCCGAGCAGTACTTC. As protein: CASSQEPTGKPEQYF.

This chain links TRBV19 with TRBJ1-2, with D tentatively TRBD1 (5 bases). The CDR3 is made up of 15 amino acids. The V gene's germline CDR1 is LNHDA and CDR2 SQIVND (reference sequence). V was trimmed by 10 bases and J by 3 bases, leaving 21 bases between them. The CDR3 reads CATRRAGLGDYGYTF. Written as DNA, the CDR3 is TGTGCCACTCGGAGGGCAGGGTTGGGAGACTATGGCTACACCTTC.

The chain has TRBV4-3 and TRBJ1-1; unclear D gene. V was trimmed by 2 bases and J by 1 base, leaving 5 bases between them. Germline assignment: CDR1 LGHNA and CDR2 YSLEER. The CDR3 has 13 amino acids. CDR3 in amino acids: CASSQQENTEAFF. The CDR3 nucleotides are TGCGCCAGCAGCCAACAGGAGAACACTGAAGCTTTCTTT.

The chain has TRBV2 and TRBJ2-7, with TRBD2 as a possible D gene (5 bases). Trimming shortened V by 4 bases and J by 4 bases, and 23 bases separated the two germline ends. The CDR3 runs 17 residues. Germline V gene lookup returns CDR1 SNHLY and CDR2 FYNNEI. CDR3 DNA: TGTGCCAGCAGTGGTTTTCGAGGGATCCTCCTCGAGTACGAGCAGTACTTC. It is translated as CASSGFRGILLEYEQYF.